The next 13 T cell receptor beta chains were all read from a single sample in a study of PD-L1 blockade in urothelial cancer. Method: immunoSEQ multiplex PCR; TCRdb's copy keeps in-frame clones and lacks some. The data show approximately 100,000 clones, about 89% seen once. Here the sequenced sample was PBMCs, taken around atezolizumab (anti-PD-L1) treatment. The receptors shown here come from a woman of 80 years or more with urothelial cancer.

In its sample, this clone was seen once. This rearrangement joins TRBV5-1 to TRBJ2-1; 7 bases match TRBD1. The CDR3 contains 13 residues. Germline lookup yields CDR1 SGHRS and CDR2 YFSETQ. Trimming cost V 4 bases and J 13 bases; bases outside gene matches: 11. CDR3 sequence: CASSHDRDSHQFF. The CDR3 coding sequence is TGCGCCAGCAGCCATGACCGGGACAGCCATCAGTTCTTC. The variable domain in full, with the rest retrieved from reference TRBV5-1 and TRBJ2-1, is KAGVTQTPRYLIKTRGQQVTLSCSPISGHRSVSWYQQTPGQGLQFLFEYFSETQRNKGNFPGRFSGRQFSNSRSEMNVSTLELGDSALYLCASSHDRDSHQFFGPGTRLTVL.

This sequence joins TRBV11-2 and TRBJ2-5; D ambiguous. The CDR3 has 13 residues. V gave up 5 bases and J gave up 4 bases, with 11 bases separating them. The germline CDR1 and CDR2 sequences are SGHAT and FQNNGV. The CDR3 loop is CASSPLPGETQYF. CDR3 in DNA: TGTGCCAGCAGCCCTCTTCCGGGAGAGACCCAGTACTTC.

The chain couples TRBV5-1 to TRBJ1-1; maybe TRBD1 (5 bases). This CDR3 comprises 13 residues. V was cut by 0 bases and J by 6 bases, with 9 bases left in between. Germline V CDR1 and CDR2: SGHRS, YFSETQ. The CDR3: CASSLETEAEAFF. The CDR3 nucleotides are TGCGCCAGCAGCTTGGAGACAGAAGCTGAAGCTTTCTTT.

For this clone: Other nucleotide sequences from this sample produce the same CDR3. The V gene is TRBV5-6, the J gene TRBJ1-2; D gene unclear. The CDR3 runs 13 residues. Germline CDR1 and CDR2: SGHDT and YYEEEE. Trimming pared 0 bases from V and 2 bases from J, leaving 5 bases between. CDR3 sequence (DNA): TGTGCCAGCAGCTTGGGGGCGAACTATGGCTACACCTTC. This translates into CASSLGANYGYTF.

This chain links TRBV6-6 with TRBJ2-1; D is perhaps TRBD1 (6 bases). The germline V gene encodes CDR1 MNHNY and CDR2 SVGAGI (reference sequence). V lost 5 bases to trimming and J lost 4 bases, with 12 bases between them. The CDR3 sequence is 14 residues long. The CDR3 loop is CASSQTGEYNEQFF. Here the CDR3 DNA reads TGTGCCAGCAGTCAGACAGGCGAATACAATGAGCAGTTCTTC.

The J gene is TRBJ1-1, the V gene TRBV10-1, with D uncertain. Trimming removed 0 bases at V and 2 bases at J, with 7 bases between. The length of the CDR3 is 14 residues. Germline V CDR1 and CDR2: WNHNN, SYGVQD (reference sequence). CDR3 nucleotide sequence: TGCGCCAGCAGTGAGTCGGTCAGAAACACTGAAGCTTTCTTT. Translating gives CASSESVRNTEAFF.

The chain couples TRBV19 to TRBJ1-5; 9 nucleotides line up with TRBD1. With V trimmed by 9 bases and J by 7 bases, 16 bases remained unmatched. The CDR3 extends over 16 amino acids. Germline V lookup: CDR1 LNHDA, CDR2 SQIVND (reference sequence). The CDR3 sequence is CASSFRDRASGQPQHF. The CDR3 nucleotides are TGTGCCAGCTCTTTCCGGGACAGGGCCTCGGGACAGCCCCAGCATTTT.

This rearrangement joins TRBV4-2 to TRBJ1-3; TRBD1 is a possible D gene (5 bases). Germline V gene data show CDR1 as LGHNA and CDR2 as YNFKEQ. With 4 bases removed from V and 0 bases from J, the gap between germline ends came to 10 bases. The length of the CDR3 is 15 residues. CDR3 loop: CASSPQGTSGNTIYF. The CDR3 nucleotides are TGTGCCAGCAGCCCCCAGGGTACCTCTGGAAACACCATATATTTT.

The V and J genes are TRBV19 and TRBJ2-2, with 8 bases identical to TRBD2. CDR1 LNHDA and CDR2 SQIVND come from the germline V gene (reference sequence). CDR3 length equals 19 residues. The V segment lost 1 base and the J segment 2 bases; nucleotides outside the gene matches: 12. The CDR3 sequence: CASSIGSSGSFSNTGELFF. Written as DNA, the CDR3 is TGTGCCAGTAGTATAGGTTCAAGCGGGAGCTTCTCTAACACCGGGGAGCTGTTTTTT.

This clone occurred once. This sequence joins TRBV7-2 and TRBJ2-7, with D perhaps matching TRBD2 (6 bases). V gave up 6 bases and J gave up 1 base, with 10 bases separating them. CDR1 and CDR2 (germline): SGHTA, FQGNSA. This CDR3 comprises 13 residues. CDR3 nucleotides: TGTGCCAGCAGTAAGCGGGTATCCTACGAGCAGTACTTC. Translation gives CASSKRVSYEQYF.

The CDR3 here is CASSTGQVNQPQHF. The CDR3 DNA sequence: TGCGCCAGCAGCACGGGACAGGTCAATCAGCCCCAGCATTTT. The V call is TRBV5-1, the J call TRBJ1-5, with TRBD1 identical over 8 bases. V trimming: 4 bases; J trimming: 3 bases; junction bases outside the gene matches: 3. CDR1 and CDR2 (germline): SGHRS, YFSETQ. The CDR3 covers 14 residues.

The chain is built from TRBV15 and TRBJ2-3, with 8 bases fitting TRBD2. Losses at the gene ends were 5 bases for V and 5 bases for J; bases not matched to a gene: 15. This CDR3 contains 17 residues. Per the germline V gene, CDR1 is LNHNV and CDR2 is YYDKDF (reference sequence). CDR3 DNA sequence: TGTGCCACCAGCTCGGGGGGGGCTAGCGGGCGCATAGATACGCAGTATTTT. Protein: CATSSGGASGRIDTQYF.

The V gene is TRBV5-4, the J gene TRBJ1-2; 8 positions agree with TRBD1. Germline CDR1 SGHNT, CDR2 YYREEE (reference sequence). The CDR3 contains 14 residues. V was pared by 4 bases and J by 5 bases, with 7 bases of the junction left unmatched. CDR3 protein: CASSMDRVEYGYTF. DNA of the CDR3: TGTGCCAGCAGCATGGACAGGGTCGAATATGGCTACACCTTC.